The T cell receptor (beta chain) described here comes from a study of blood T cell repertoires in COVID-19. In the source study's methods: Nucleated cell counts were estimated from reference gene primer amplification. Profiled with immunoSEQ multiplex PCR; TCRdb holds only in-frame clones, not every one. That table gives V, J and clone size, and the DNA gave D and trimming. This table holds hundreds of thousands of clones, under 90% found once. The CDR3 is 14 amino acids. Trimming removed 4 bases at V and 2 bases at J, with 12 bases between. Germline V CDR1 and CDR2: SGHRS, YFSETQ. The sample was peripheral blood. The rearrangement uses TRBV5-1 and TRBJ2-5; D unresolved. The sequence was obtained from a woman aged 25-40 years with COVID-19, enrolled during active disease. CDR3 DNA sequence: TGCGCCAGCAGCCCCGAACTATCACAAGAGACCCAGTACTTC. Translation: CASSPELSQETQYF.